This passage covers 25 T cell receptor beta chains from one sample sequenced in a study of T cells in Graves' hyperthyroidism and ophthalmopathy (dated by TCRdb to the late 2010s). The method behind the library was multiplex PCR. Sequencing was carried out with an Illumina HiSeq 2000. Amplification of TCR beta CDR3 regions was carried out from RNA transcripts. The TCR CDR3 was subjected to a first round of RT-PCR using the HTBI primer set and the Qiagen OneStep RT-PCR kit. TCRdb passed the public sequencing reads through fastp at Q25 and MiXCR, retaining productive beta sequences. Each entry is one CDR3 protein sequence, shown with its most common DNA and genes. This sample lists about 560,000 distinct CDR3 sequences; 16% were detected once. Approximately 18% of the sample lies in the top ten. Sequencing used blood. The origin of the receptors is a woman aged 18-29 years with Graves' hyperthyroidism.

This rearrangement joins TRBV3-1 to TRBJ2-5; 8 nucleotides agree with TRBD2. Germline CDR1 and CDR2: LGHDT and YNNKEL (reference sequence). The CDR3 covers 16 residues. The J segment lost 5 bases and the V segment lost 3 bases, leaving 11 bases of the junction unmatched. As DNA, the CDR3 is TGTGCCAGCAGCCATGTCGGGGGGGGACCGCAGGAGACCCAGTACTTC. Translating it yields CASSHVGGGPQETQYF.

At least ten counts were recorded for this clonotype. The CDR3 DNA is TGTGCCAGCAGGCATGCTATAGCGGGAGCTCGTAATGAGCAGTTCTTC. It translates to CASRHAIAGARNEQFF. The chain employs TRBV12-3 or TRBV12-4 and TRBJ2-1, with 9 bases fitting TRBD2. The CDR3 extends over 16 amino acids. Trimming took 6 bases from V and 7 from J; bases not matched to a gene: 13.

For this clonotype: This may arise from a read error, as a much more abundant clone is one base away. The rearrangement links TRBV5-1 to TRBJ1-2; TRBD1 matches 9 bases. The germline V gene encodes CDR1 SGHRS and CDR2 YFSETQ. This CDR3 spans 13 amino acids. The V segment lost 4 bases and the J segment 6 bases; nucleotides outside the gene matches: 4. The CDR3 reads CASSGTGSDGYTF. The CDR3 DNA follows: TGCGCCAGCAGCGGGACAGGGAGCGATGGCTACACCTTC. Variable domain in full (rest from reference TRBV5-1 and TRBJ1-2): KAGVTQTPRYLIKTRGQQVTLSCSPISGHRSVSWYQQTPGQGLQFLFEYFSETQRNKGNFPGRFSGRQFSNSRSEMNVSTLELGDSALYLCASSGTGSDGYTFGSGTRLTVV.

The sample holds many counts of this clonotype. V usage is TRBV24-1 and J usage is TRBJ1-5; no definite D call. The CDR3 covers 13 residues. Germline values: CDR1 KGHDR, CDR2 SFDVKD. V lost 10 bases and J 0 bases, leaving 9 bases between the germline ends. CDR3 nucleotide sequence: TGTGCCACGACGGAGGTTAGCAATCAGCCCCAGCATTTT. This translates into CATTEVSNQPQHF.

This clonotype was seen repeatedly, ten times or more. This rearrangement joins TRBV30 to TRBJ1-1; D gene unclear. The V gene lost 2 bases and the J gene lost 5 bases, with 12 bases spanning the gap. The CDR3 is 13 amino acids. Germline V gene lookup returns CDR1 GTSNPN and CDR2 SVGIG (reference sequence). This chain's CDR3 is CAWSKGTGTEAFF. The CDR3 nucleotides are TGTGCCTGGAGTAAGGGTACGGGGACTGAAGCTTTCTTT.

This clonotype was observed at least ten times. The chain combines TRBV10-3 with TRBJ1-2, with 7 bases identical to TRBD1. The germline gives CDR1 ENHRY, CDR2 SYGVKD. The V gene end was trimmed by 7 bases and the J gene end by 2 bases; junction bases not matched to a gene: 1. The CDR3 covers 12 residues. CDR3 amino acids: CAIKTGNYGYTF. For the CDR3, the DNA is TGTGCCATCAAGACAGGGAACTATGGCTACACCTTC.

This clonotype has at least ten counts. The V and J genes are TRBV12-3 or TRBV12-4 and TRBJ2-7; 7 nucleotides agree with TRBD2. Trimming removed 8 bases from V and 2 bases from J; junction bases left unmatched: 9. The CDR3 extends over 14 amino acids. CDR3 sequence reads: CASSTNAGAYEQYF. The CDR3 DNA reads TGTGCCAGCTCTACTAACGCGGGAGCCTACGAGCAGTACTTC.

The chain links TRBV4-3 to TRBJ2-7, with TRBD2 matching over 8 bases. V was clipped by 3 bases and J by 2 bases; unmatched bases: 9. This CDR3 is 16 amino acids long. From germline, CDR1 is LGHNA and CDR2 YSLEER. The CDR3 nucleotides are TGCGCCAGCAGCCACCGTTTTAGCGGGGCTACCTACGAGCAGTACTTC. This gives the protein CASSHRFSGATYEQYF.

The J gene is TRBJ2-1, the V gene TRBV7-2; 13 bases match TRBD2. Trimming removed 4 bases from V and 1 base from J; junction bases left unmatched: 7. Germline-derived CDR1 and CDR2 are SGHTA and FQGNSA. This CDR3 spans 18 amino acids. CDR3 nucleotides: TGTGCCAGCAGCTACGCCGGGACTAGCGGGAATTCCTACAATGAGCAGTTCTTC. It is translated as CASSYAGTSGNSYNEQFF.

This clonotype was recorded only once. The genes are TRBV7-8 and TRBJ1-5; 7 nucleotides align to TRBD1. Trimming removed 2 bases from V and 5 bases from J; junction bases left unmatched: 6. The CDR3 extends over 15 amino acids. Per the germline V gene, CDR1 is SGHVS and CDR2 is FQNEAQ. CDR3 region: CASSLQQGGDQPQHF. The CDR3 nucleotides are TGTGCCAGCAGCTTACAGCAGGGGGGCGATCAGCCCCAGCATTTT.

This clonotype was picked up a small number of times. The chain employs TRBV7-6 and TRBJ1-2, with D perhaps matching TRBD1 (6 bases). There are 13 residues in the CDR3. Trimming removed 4 bases at V and 4 bases at J, with 10 bases between. CDR1 is SGHVS and CDR2 is FNYEAQ in the germline V gene. CDR3 residues: CASSSGHAYGYTF. In DNA form, the CDR3 reads TGTGCCAGCAGCTCGGGACATGCCTATGGCTACACCTTC.

This clonotype has only a few counts. DNA of the CDR3: TGTGCCAGCAGTGTGGGACATCAGGGATCACCCCTCCACTTT. This translates into CASSVGHQGSPLHF. V and J are TRBV2 and TRBJ1-6, with D possibly TRBD1 on 6 matching bases. CDR1 and CDR2 from the germline V gene are SNHLY and FYNNEI. This CDR3 has 14 residues. Trimming removed 4 bases from V and 10 bases from J, with 14 bases in between. The variable domain in full, with the rest retrieved from reference TRBV2 and TRBJ1-6, is EPEVTQTPSHQVTQMGQEVILRCVPISNHLYFYWYRQILGQKVEFLVSFYNNEISEKSEIFDDQFSVERPDGSNFTLKIRSTKLEDSAMYFCASSVGHQGSPLHFGNGTRLTVT.

The V gene is TRBV5-1, the J gene TRBJ2-2; D gene uncertain. The CDR3 sequence is 14 residues long. Germline assignment: CDR1 SGHRS and CDR2 YFSETQ. V was cut by 9 bases and J by 2 bases, with 14 bases left in between. The CDR3 reads CANSSSINTGELFF. In nucleotides, the CDR3 is TGCGCCAACAGTTCATCAATAAACACCGGGGAGCTGTTTTTT.

This clonotype appeared a few times. The J gene is TRBJ2-6, the V gene TRBV6-6; no definite D call. Germline V gene lookup returns CDR1 MNHNY and CDR2 SVGAGI (reference sequence). Trimming removed 1 base from V and 2 bases from J, with 6 bases in between. The CDR3 spans 15 residues. CDR3 amino acids: CASSYFQAGANVLTF. Here the CDR3 DNA reads TGTGCCAGCAGTTACTTCCAGGCTGGGGCCAACGTCCTGACTTTC.

This clonotype was detected many times. The chain combines TRBV14 with TRBJ1-2; D is undetermined. Germline values: CDR1 SGHDN, CDR2 FVKESK. V lost 1 base and J 4 bases, leaving 16 bases between the germline ends. The CDR3 is 16 amino acids. CDR3 loop: CASSQGSIPPGYGYTF. The CDR3 coding sequence is TGTGCCAGCAGCCAAGGGTCGATCCCACCTGGCTATGGCTACACCTTC.

The chain employs TRBV12-3 or TRBV12-4 and TRBJ1-4; D unresolved. V shed 2 bases and J shed 9 bases, with 7 bases lying between them. There are 12 residues in the CDR3. The CDR3 here is CASSLSGKKLFF. The CDR3 region has the DNA TGTGCCAGCAGTTTATCCGGAAAAAAACTGTTTTTT.

The table lists this clonotype with a few counts. The CDR3 DNA is TGCGCCAGCAGCTTGATGACTAGCGGAGATACGCAGTATTTT. Translating it yields CASSLMTSGDTQYF. The chain is built from TRBV5-1 and TRBJ2-3, with TRBD2 matching over 9 bases. The CDR3 loop spans 14 amino acids. CDR1 is SGHRS and CDR2 is YFSETQ in the germline V gene. The V and J ends lost 1 base and 5 bases, in that order; junction bases with no gene match: 2.

The chain has TRBV28 and TRBJ2-3, with a weak D call TRBD1 (5 bases). CDR3 length equals 14 residues. V lost 5 bases and J lost 0, with 9 bases in between. Per the germline V gene, CDR1 is MDHEN and CDR2 is SYDVKM. This CDR3 reads CASSGQGSTDTQYF. In DNA form, the CDR3 reads TGTGCCAGCAGTGGACAAGGGAGCACAGATACGCAGTATTTT.

This clonotype occurred many times. V and J are TRBV6-4 and TRBJ1-1; D might be TRBD1 (6 bases). Trimming took off 3 bases at V and 4 bases at J, with 12 bases between the two ends. Looked up from germline, CDR1 is MRHNA and CDR2 is SNTAGT. The CDR3 contains 14 residues. CDR3 loop: CASSEGGGGTEAFF. CDR3 coding DNA: TGTGCCAGCAGTGAAGGGGGTGGGGGCACTGAAGCTTTCTTT.

In this sample, this clonotype turned up many times. The chain recombines TRBV5-1 with TRBJ2-3, with 14 bases lining up with TRBD2. CDR3 size: 17 residues. CDR1 is SGHRS and CDR2 is YFSETQ in the germline V gene. V lost 0 bases, J lost 1 base, and 1 base stayed unmatched. Here the CDR3 DNA reads TGCGCCAGCAGCTTGGCGGGACTAGCGGGAGGCACAGATACGCAGTATTTT. Protein product: CASSLAGLAGGTDTQYF.

This clonotype was detected many times. Its ends do not fully match the called genes, so a read error is possible. V gene TRBV20-1 combines with J gene TRBJ2-7; TRBD2 matches 9 bases. The CDR3 sequence is 15 residues long. Per the germline V gene, CDR1 is DFQATT and CDR2 is SNEGSKA (reference sequence). The CDR3 DNA reads as TGCAGTACTAGAGGGCTCGGGACTAGCATCAGGGAGCAGTACTTC. It translates to CSTRGLGTSIREQYF.

This clonotype has only a few counts. This chain links TRBV6-1 with TRBJ2-7; 11 bases fit TRBD1. The J segment lost 5 bases and the V segment lost 5 bases, leaving 5 bases of the junction unmatched. Germline assignment: CDR1 MNHNS and CDR2 SASEGT. The CDR3 length is 14 residues. The CDR3 nucleotides are TGTGCCAGCAGTTTCCGGACAGGGGGCGACGAGCAGTACTTC. It codes for CASSFRTGGDEQYF.

This clonotype was counted ten times or more. The rearrangement uses TRBV20-1 and TRBJ2-2; 9 bases agree with TRBD1. Losses at the gene ends were 3 bases for V and 7 bases for J; bases not matched to a gene: 6. The CDR3 has 14 residues. CDR1 is DFQATT and CDR2 is SNEGSKA in the germline V gene (reference sequence). The CDR3, as DNA: TGCAGTGCTAGTCTACAGGGGGCTAGCGGGGAGCTGTTTTTT. This gives the protein CSASLQGASGELFF.

In this sample, this clonotype turned up many times. The chain recombines TRBV11-2 with TRBJ1-1; D is undetermined. Trimming removed 3 bases at V and 1 base at J, with 9 bases between. There are 14 residues in the CDR3. Germline lookup yields CDR1 SGHAT and CDR2 FQNNGV. The CDR3 here is CASSFYGSNTEAFF. The CDR3 DNA follows: TGTGCCAGCAGCTTTTACGGTTCGAACACTGAAGCTTTCTTT.

This clonotype was seen a handful of times. The chain uses TRBV15 and TRBJ2-7, with D perhaps TRBD1 (5 bases). Germline CDR1 is LNHNV and CDR2 is YYDKDF (reference sequence). Trimming removed 4 bases from V and 2 bases from J, with 24 bases in between. This CDR3 spans 18 amino acids. CDR3 region: CATSNQNLDSFFAYEQYF. CDR3 in DNA: TGTGCCACCAGCAACCAGAACCTAGACAGCTTTTTCGCCTACGAGCAGTACTTC.